The 13 T cell receptor beta chains presented below share a single source sample, sequenced in a study of cytomegalovirus exposure and HLA in healthy donors. The PCR had 60 Vbeta and 13 Jbeta primers. Method: immunoSEQ multiplex PCR; TCRdb's copy keeps in-frame clones and lacks some. The sample lists around 200,000 clones, over 75% seen once, with roughly 10% in the top ten. The specimen sequenced was PBMCs. The receptors originated from a woman in her 50s in good health and CMV-seropositive.

V gene TRBV7-2 combines with J gene TRBJ2-3; 12 bases map to TRBD2. Unmatched junction bases numbered 2, after V lost 1 base and J lost 3 bases. The CDR3 length is 16 residues. Germline V gene sequence: CDR1 SGHTA, CDR2 FQGNSA. CDR3 DNA: TGTGCCAGCAGCTTAGGTCTAGCGGGGGGGACAGATACGCAGTATTTT. Translation: CASSLGLAGGTDTQYF.

V and J are TRBV28 and TRBJ2-7; D might be TRBD2 (6 bases). Looked up from germline, CDR1 is MDHEN and CDR2 is SYDVKM. Trimming left V 3 bases short and J 1 base short, with 13 bases between. CDR3 length equals 15 residues. This CDR3 reads CASSFRGSRSYEQYF. The CDR3 coding sequence is TGTGCCAGCAGTTTCCGGGGGTCTCGTTCCTACGAGCAGTACTTC.

The chain couples TRBV7-8 to TRBJ2-4; 10 bases agree with TRBD1. V lost 2 bases to trimming and J lost 10 bases; unmatched junction nucleotides: 11. The CDR3 length is 16 residues. Germline assignment: CDR1 SGHVS and CDR2 FQNEAQ. CDR3 amino acids: CASSLHPGQGSLIQYF. CDR3 bases: TGTGCCAGCAGCTTACACCCGGGACAGGGGTCCCTAATTCAGTACTTC.

The V call is TRBV30, the J call TRBJ1-2; possibly TRBD1 for D (5 bases). V lost 2 bases and J lost 1, with 23 bases in between. The CDR3 is 18 residues long. From germline, CDR1 is GTSNPN and CDR2 SVGIG (reference sequence). Written as DNA, the CDR3 is TGTGCCTGGAGTCCAATCGTGCCGTTGGGGGGTTATAACTATGGCTACACCTTC. Translated, it gives CAWSPIVPLGGYNYGYTF.

CDR3 nucleotides: TGTGCCAGCAAGACTCTCGGGTCGTACGAGCAGTACTTC. The encoded protein is CASKTLGSYEQYF. The rearrangement links TRBV19 to TRBJ2-7; D is undetermined. The CDR3 length is 13 residues. Trimming shortened V by 9 bases and J by 4 bases, and 16 bases separated the two germline ends. Looked up from germline, CDR1 is LNHDA and CDR2 is SQIVND (reference sequence).

The chain employs TRBV28 and TRBJ2-7; maybe TRBD1 (7 bases). Trimming removed 6 bases from V and 7 bases from J, with 16 bases in between. The CDR3 is 13 residues long. Germline-derived CDR1 and CDR2 are MDHEN and SYDVKM. Here the CDR3 reads CASSGDSGGEQYF. The CDR3 coding sequence is TGTGCCAGCAGCGGGGACAGTGGGGGGGAGCAGTACTTC.

V gene TRBV19 combines with J gene TRBJ2-1, with 9 bases matching TRBD1. Trimming at V came to 6 bases and at J to 7 bases, leaving 10 bases not matched to a gene. The CDR3 is made up of 15 amino acids. The germline V gene has CDR1 LNHDA and CDR2 SQIVND (reference sequence). In DNA form, the CDR3 reads TGTGCCAGTAGCATGGACAGGGGTCTGTGGAATGAGCAGTTCTTC. Amino acids: CASSMDRGLWNEQFF.

This chain connects TRBV5-4 to TRBJ2-3; D is ambiguous. Looked up from germline, CDR1 is SGHNT and CDR2 is YYREEE (reference sequence). This CDR3 spans 15 amino acids. Trimming left V 0 bases short and J 3 bases short, with 11 bases between. CDR3 nucleotides: TGTGCCAGCAGCTTGGAGCAGCGCCGGACAGATACGCAGTATTTT. It yields the protein CASSLEQRRTDTQYF.

The chain links TRBV4-1 to TRBJ2-3; no clear D. This CDR3 region has 12 residues. The germline V gene encodes CDR1 MGHRA and CDR2 YSYEKL. Trimming shortened V by 3 bases and J by 6 bases, and 7 bases separated the two germline ends. CDR3 region: CASSHFGDTQYF. CDR3 in DNA: TGCGCCAGCAGCCATTTCGGGGATACGCAGTATTTT.

J is TRBJ2-7 and V is TRBV18; 9 nucleotides line up with TRBD1. Germline V CDR1 and CDR2: KGHSH, LQKENI. The CDR3 totals 15 residues. The V gene end was trimmed by 0 bases and the J gene end by 4 bases; junction bases not matched to a gene: 4. The CDR3 nucleotides read TGTGCCAGCTCACCACCGACAGGGGGGATTTACGAGCAGTACTTC. As protein: CASSPPTGGIYEQYF. Together with reference TRBV18 and TRBJ2-7, the CDR3 gives the full variable domain: NAGVMQNPRHLVRRRGQEARLRCSPMKGHSHVYWYRQLPEEGLKFMVYLQKENIIDESGMPKERFSAEFPKEGPSILRIQQVVRGDSAAYFCASSPPTGGIYEQYFGPGTRLTVT.

CDR3 loop: CASSLSGGAYNEQFF. As DNA, the CDR3 is TGTGCCAGCTCACTGAGCGGGGGGGCCTACAATGAGCAGTTCTTC. V is TRBV18 and J is TRBJ2-1; 10 bases agree with TRBD2. The CDR3 length is 15 residues. Germline lookup yields CDR1 KGHSH and CDR2 LQKENI. J was trimmed by 2 bases and V by 4 bases; bases with no gene match: 2.

V gene TRBV5-1 combines with J gene TRBJ1-1; D perhaps matches TRBD1 (5 bases). Per the germline V gene, CDR1 is SGHRS and CDR2 is YFSETQ. The CDR3 extends over 15 amino acids. Trimming stripped 4 bases from V and 1 base from J, with 14 bases between. The CDR3 spells CASSLYRMGNTEAFF. The CDR3 bases are TGCGCCAGCAGCCTGTACAGGATGGGGAACACTGAAGCTTTCTTT.

The chain carries TRBV5-6 and TRBJ2-3; D might be TRBD1 (6 bases). The V and J ends lost 4 bases and 3 bases respectively, with 18 bases between them. Germline values: CDR1 SGHDT, CDR2 YYEEEE. The CDR3 is 16 amino acids. The DNA of the CDR3 is TGTGCCAGCAGCGGGCCACAGGGCTGGGAAACAGATACGCAGTATTTT. Protein product: CASSGPQGWETDTQYF.